These 4 T cell receptor beta chains originate from one sample sequenced in a study of T cells after yellow fever vaccination. In TCRdb, the 5' RACE reads were re-called with MiXCR into one record per CDR3 protein. In the table there are hundreds of thousands of distinct CDR3 sequences, around an eighth of which are singletons. The sample was PBMCs, taken on the day of the yellow fever booster vaccination. Source of these receptors: a young man who received the YFV17D yellow fever vaccine.

This sequence joins TRBV6-2 or TRBV6-3 and TRBJ2-2; 7 bases agree with TRBD2. This CDR3 contains 15 residues. The trim removed 4 bases at V and 6 bases at J, leaving 8 bases unmatched. Germline loops: CDR1 MNHEY, CDR2 SVGEGT. The chain's CDR3 is CASSLGQRDAGELFF. CDR3 DNA: TGTGCCAGCAGTTTGGGGCAGCGGGATGCCGGGGAGCTGTTTTTT.

V and J are TRBV3-1 and TRBJ2-7, with 12 bases lining up with TRBD2. Germline assignment: CDR1 LGHDT and CDR2 YNNKEL (reference sequence). Unmatched junction bases numbered 14, after V lost 5 bases and J lost 3 bases. This CDR3 is built from 18 residues. CDR3 sequence reads: CASSKRRVRLAGDYEQYF. Here the CDR3 DNA reads TGTGCCAGCAGCAAAAGGAGGGTACGACTAGCGGGAGACTACGAGCAGTACTTC.

This clonotype was observed a handful of times. The chain uses TRBV20-1 and TRBJ1-1; TRBD1 might be the D (5 bases). The CDR3 is 12 residues long. The V end was cut by 4 bases, the J end by 4 bases, with 10 bases between. CDR1 and CDR2 (germline): DFQATT, SNEGSKA (reference sequence). The CDR3 sequence is CSATEGITEAFF. As DNA, the CDR3 is TGCAGTGCTACGGAGGGGATCACTGAAGCTTTCTTT.

V usage is TRBV20-1 and J usage is TRBJ2-2; no definite D call. The CDR3 loop spans 13 amino acids. Trimming cost V 3 bases and J 5 bases, with 10 bases left between them. Germline V gene sequence: CDR1 DFQATT, CDR2 SNEGSKA (reference sequence). The CDR3 DNA follows: TGCAGTGCTAGTTTCCTCAGAACCGGGGAGCTGTTTTTT. It codes for CSASFLRTGELFF.